The 13 T cell receptor beta chains reported below all come from one sample, sequenced in a study of shared clonotypes between healthy human individuals. Here immunoSEQ multiplex PCR was the method, and the copy in TCRdb shows in-frame clones only, minus some. The table includes approximately 1.5 million clones, 95% to 99% detected once. The sequencing input was naive CD4+ T cells sorted from blood. Subset here: CD45RA+ positively selected. The receptors were sampled from a man younger than 40 in good health.

The chain has TRBV9 and TRBJ2-5; no definite D call. With 0 bases removed from V and 2 bases from J, the gap between germline ends came to 11 bases. This CDR3 has 15 residues. Germline-derived CDR1 and CDR2 are SGDLS and YYNGEE. CDR3 in amino acids: CASSVGNGFQETQYF. The CDR3 nucleotides read TGTGCCAGCAGCGTAGGGAACGGGTTTCAAGAGACCCAGTACTTC.

This rearrangement joins TRBV7-2 to TRBJ2-3; no reliable D call. This CDR3 region has 15 residues. CDR1 and CDR2 from the germline V gene are SGHTA and FQGNSA. Between the trimmed V and J ends, which lost 5 bases and 0 bases, there was a span of 12 bases. The CDR3 sequence: CASSTRPVSTDTQYF. CDR3 DNA: TGTGCCAGCAGCACCCGACCCGTAAGCACAGATACGCAGTATTTT.

The chain employs TRBV5-4 and TRBJ2-7; 11 bases agree with TRBD1. This CDR3 has 13 amino acids. J was trimmed by 5 bases and V by 4 bases; bases with no gene match: 2. CDR1 and CDR2 (germline): SGHNT, YYREEE (reference sequence). The CDR3, as DNA: TGTGCCAGCAGCAGGACAGGGGGCCACGAGCAGTACTTC. This encodes CASSRTGGHEQYF.

The chain recombines TRBV10-1 with TRBJ2-4; D tentatively reads TRBD1 or TRBD2 (6 bases each). The CDR3 loop spans 13 amino acids. The germline gives CDR1 WNHNN, CDR2 SYGVQD (reference sequence). The CDR3: CATRGADGNIQYF. CDR3 DNA: TGCGCGACGAGGGGGGCAGATGGCAACATTCAGTACTTC.

The chain employs TRBV2 and TRBJ2-6; TRBD1 might be the D (6 bases). V lost 5 bases and J lost 4, with 18 bases in between. This CDR3 has 17 amino acids. CDR1 is SNHLY and CDR2 is FYNNEI in the germline V gene. CDR3 sequence reads: CASSRDKGVGGANVLTF. The CDR3 nucleotides are TGTGCCAGCAGTCGGGACAAGGGGGTCGGCGGGGCCAACGTCCTGACTTTC.

This chain connects TRBV19 to TRBJ2-7, with 8 bases aligning to TRBD1. V shed 5 bases, J shed 4 bases, and the junction held 7 bases outside the gene matches. CDR1 is LNHDA and CDR2 is SQIVND in the germline V gene (reference sequence). CDR3 length equals 14 residues. CDR3 sequence: CASSYSGGLYEQYF. For the CDR3, the DNA is TGTGCCAGTAGTTATTCAGGGGGCCTGTACGAGCAGTACTTC.

V is TRBV5-1 and J is TRBJ2-7; D is undetermined. CDR3 length: 16 amino acids. Trimming took off 0 bases at V and 3 bases at J, with 16 bases between the two ends. CDR1 is SGHRS and CDR2 is YFSETQ in the germline V gene. The CDR3 DNA follows: TGCGCCAGCAGCTTGGCCAAGTATAGACTGAACTACGAGCAGTACTTC. Protein product: CASSLAKYRLNYEQYF.

The rearrangement joins TRBV9 to TRBJ2-7, with 10 positions matching TRBD1. This CDR3 contains 17 residues. V gave up 4 bases and J gave up 2 bases; unmatched junction bases: 12. Germline V gene sequence: CDR1 SGDLS, CDR2 YYNGEE. The CDR3 region is CASSNYPGTGDPYEQYF. CDR3 sequence (DNA): TGTGCCAGCAGCAACTACCCCGGGACAGGGGACCCCTACGAGCAGTACTTC.

The genes are TRBV7-2 and TRBJ2-1; D ambiguous. The germline CDR1 and CDR2 sequences are SGHTA and FQGNSA. V was pared by 3 bases and J by 6 bases, with 15 bases between. This CDR3 region has 15 residues. The CDR3 is CASSFGQSYPNEQFF. The CDR3 nucleotides read TGTGCCAGCAGCTTCGGCCAGTCTTATCCCAATGAGCAGTTCTTC.

For the CDR3, the DNA is TGCGCCAGCAGCTTGGAAACAGGGTTACAAGAGACCCAGTACTTC. The encoded protein is CASSLETGLQETQYF. The chain is built from TRBV5-1 and TRBJ2-5; maybe TRBD1 (6 bases). The ends were cut back, 0 bases at V and 2 bases at J, with 11 bases in the middle. The germline CDR1 and CDR2 sequences are SGHRS and YFSETQ. CDR3 size: 15 residues.

The gene calls are TRBV6-5 and TRBJ1-5; tentatively, D is TRBD1 (5 bases). Trimming left V 8 bases short and J 5 bases short, with 13 bases between. There are 13 residues in the CDR3. The germline V gene encodes CDR1 MNHEY and CDR2 SVGAGI. The CDR3 DNA follows: TGTGCCAGCTGTAGGGGAGTGGATCAGCCCCAGCATTTT. Translation: CASCRGVDQPQHF.

The V and J genes are TRBV5-1 and TRBJ2-7, with D hard to call. CDR1 is SGHRS, CDR2 YFSETQ, per germline. The CDR3 totals 14 residues. V lost 0 bases, J lost 3 bases, and 10 bases lay in between. CDR3 amino acids: CASSLAPPHYEQYF. Written as DNA, the CDR3 is TGCGCCAGCAGCTTGGCTCCACCGCACTACGAGCAGTACTTC. Based on the CDR3 plus reference TRBV5-1 and TRBJ2-7, the full variable domain is KAGVTQTPRYLIKTRGQQVTLSCSPISGHRSVSWYQQTPGQGLQFLFEYFSETQRNKGNFPGRFSGRQFSNSRSEMNVSTLELGDSALYLCASSLAPPHYEQYFGPGTRLTVT.

This chain joins TRBV27 and TRBJ2-5; 13 positions match TRBD2. The CDR3 is 14 amino acids. V dropped 8 bases and J dropped 4; count of bases not matched to a gene: 4. Germline V CDR1 and CDR2: MNHEY, SMNVEV (reference sequence). CDR3 DNA sequence: TGTGCCAGCGGCAGACTAGCGGGAGGAGAGACCCAGTACTTC. It is translated as CASGRLAGGETQYF.